The sequence of this T cell receptor beta chain was determined in a study of blood T cell repertoires in COVID-19. Study background: There were acute and convalescent COVID-19 samples, and they came from the United States, Italy and Spain.

Looked up from germline, CDR1 is MDHEN and CDR2 is SYDVKM. Trimming removed 7 bases at V and 2 bases at J, with 11 bases between. The CDR3 is made up of 13 amino acids. Participants were aged about 18 to 95 years, lived in 20 to 25 US areas, and enrolled virtually. The study assigned cohorts using participant-reported clinical history. Under the authors' procedure: Estimation of nucleated cell counts relied on the amplification of reference gene primers. Method: immunoSEQ multiplex PCR; TCRdb's copy keeps in-frame clones and lacks some. V and J calls and clone size are as listed in that table; D and trimming were resolved from the DNA. The data contain fewer than 300,000 clones, approximately 92% of them seen just once; the ten biggest clones take up 1.1%.

This rearrangement joins TRBV28 to TRBJ1-2; D is ambiguous. The sequence was collected from a woman under 40 who had recovered from COVID-19. Sequencing was carried out using PBMCs or T cells enriched from blood (not recorded which). This CDR3 is CASTTGTNYGYTF. DNA of the CDR3: TGTGCCAGCACCACGGGAACCAACTATGGCTACACCTTC.